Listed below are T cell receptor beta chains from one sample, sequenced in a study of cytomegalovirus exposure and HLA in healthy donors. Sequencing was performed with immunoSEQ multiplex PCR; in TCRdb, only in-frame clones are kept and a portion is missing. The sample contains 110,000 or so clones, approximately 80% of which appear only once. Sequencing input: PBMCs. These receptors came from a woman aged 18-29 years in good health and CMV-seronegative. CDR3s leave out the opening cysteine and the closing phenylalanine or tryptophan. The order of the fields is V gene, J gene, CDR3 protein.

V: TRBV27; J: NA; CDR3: ASSLLPNTGELF
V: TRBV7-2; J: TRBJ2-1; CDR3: ASSLVAGPYNEQF
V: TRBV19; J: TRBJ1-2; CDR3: ASSIVHHYDYGYT
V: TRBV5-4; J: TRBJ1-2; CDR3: ASSLTRQNYGYT
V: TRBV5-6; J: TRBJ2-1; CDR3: ASSRGQPISYNEQF
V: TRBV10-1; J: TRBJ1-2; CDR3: ASSDGVGGYT
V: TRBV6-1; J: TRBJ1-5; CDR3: ASQDRGGQPQH
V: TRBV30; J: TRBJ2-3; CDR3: AWSRGATPAGGPYGQY
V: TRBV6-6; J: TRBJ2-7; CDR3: ASSGSYEQY
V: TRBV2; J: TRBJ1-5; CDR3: ASGVGEEPQH
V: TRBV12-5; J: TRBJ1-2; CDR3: ASGLVPNGGYGYT
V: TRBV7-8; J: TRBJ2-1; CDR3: ASSGGLAGPDEQF
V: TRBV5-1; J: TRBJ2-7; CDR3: ASSSSGSRTYEQY
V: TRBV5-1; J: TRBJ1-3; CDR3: ASSLQGANTIY
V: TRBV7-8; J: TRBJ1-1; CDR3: ASSFGGRQGRNTEAF
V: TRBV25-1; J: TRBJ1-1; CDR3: ASSESPGRTGHTEAF
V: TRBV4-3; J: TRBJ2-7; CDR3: ASSQDGGSGGKSSYEQY
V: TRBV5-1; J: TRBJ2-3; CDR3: ASSFAGLMDTQY
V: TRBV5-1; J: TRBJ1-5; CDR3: ASSLAGGGQPQH
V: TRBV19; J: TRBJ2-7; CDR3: ASSIGQGTSYEQY
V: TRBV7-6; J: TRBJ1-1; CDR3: ASSLTGGENTEAF
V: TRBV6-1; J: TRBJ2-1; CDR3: ASSERDFYNEQF
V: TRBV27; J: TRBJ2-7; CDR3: ASGRLERDYEQY
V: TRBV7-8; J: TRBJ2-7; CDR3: ASSLFFGRTESYEQY
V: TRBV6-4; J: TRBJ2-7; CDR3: ASKQGQGGNGAYEQY
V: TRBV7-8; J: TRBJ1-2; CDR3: ASGLVGDYGYT
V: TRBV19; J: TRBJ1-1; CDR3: ASKDRGLAEAF
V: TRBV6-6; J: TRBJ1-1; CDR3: ASSYSGRRNTEAF
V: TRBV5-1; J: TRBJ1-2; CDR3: ASSSLTGEVVGYT
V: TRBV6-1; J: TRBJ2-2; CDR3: ASTQEVARGELF
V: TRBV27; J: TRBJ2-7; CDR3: ASSSRVRDSFYEQY
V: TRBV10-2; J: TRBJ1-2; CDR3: ASSEPLQGPARGYT
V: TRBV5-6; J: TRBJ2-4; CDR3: ASSLAPTRARNSQY
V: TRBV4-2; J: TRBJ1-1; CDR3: ASSSGAEGSTEAF
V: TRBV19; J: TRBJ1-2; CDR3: ASSIQGANYGYT
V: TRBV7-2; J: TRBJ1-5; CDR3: ASSSNRGSNQPQH
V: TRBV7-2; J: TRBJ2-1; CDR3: ASSDRNEQF
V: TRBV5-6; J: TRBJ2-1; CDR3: ASSLNPVEQF
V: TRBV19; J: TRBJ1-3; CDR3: ASLTDSGNTIY
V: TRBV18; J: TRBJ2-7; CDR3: ASSGLAGENEQY
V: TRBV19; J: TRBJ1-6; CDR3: ASSPGTGNSPLH
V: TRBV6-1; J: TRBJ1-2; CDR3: ASRTSADYGYT